The clone carrying this T cell receptor (beta chain) came up many times. The antigen is undetermined. Library preparation (for TCRbeta) was performed with unique molecular identifiers. TCRdb re-derived calls from the PCR reads in MiXCR, one entry per CDR3 protein. The table shows about 300,000 distinct CDR3 sequences, with around 9.1% occurring only once. This sample is drawn from a study of T-cell reconstitution after alpha-beta-depleted transplantation in children. Trimming cost V 5 bases and J 8 bases; bases outside gene matches: 12. This CDR3 spans 14 amino acids. Germline assignment: CDR1 SGHRS and CDR2 YFSETQ. Findings of the study overall: One year post-transplant, T-cell counts and diversity were largely derived from T cells produced anew.

The chain combines TRBV5-1 with TRBJ1-2; 7 nucleotides line up with TRBD1. The input for sequencing was PBMCs, taken before TCRalphabeta/CD19-depleted stem cell transplant. This clonotype originated in a boy under two years old with acute myeloid leukemia, due to receive a stem cell transplant. CDR3 amino acids: CASRHPDRDNGYTF. The CDR3 bases are TGCGCCAGCAGGCATCCCGACAGGGATAACGGCTACACCTTC.